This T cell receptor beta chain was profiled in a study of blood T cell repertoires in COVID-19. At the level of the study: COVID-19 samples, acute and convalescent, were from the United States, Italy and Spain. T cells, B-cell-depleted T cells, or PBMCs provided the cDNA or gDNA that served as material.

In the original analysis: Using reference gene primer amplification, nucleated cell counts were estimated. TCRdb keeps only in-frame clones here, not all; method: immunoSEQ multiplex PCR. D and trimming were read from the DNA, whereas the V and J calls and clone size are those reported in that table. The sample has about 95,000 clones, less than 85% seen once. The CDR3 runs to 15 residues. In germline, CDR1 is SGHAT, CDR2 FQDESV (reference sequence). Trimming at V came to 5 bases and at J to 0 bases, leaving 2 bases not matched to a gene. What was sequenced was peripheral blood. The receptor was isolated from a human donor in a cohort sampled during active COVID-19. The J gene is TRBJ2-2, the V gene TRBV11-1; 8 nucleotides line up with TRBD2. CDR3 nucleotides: TGTGCCAGCAGCAGGGGACTAGCGAACACCGGGGAGCTGTTTTTT. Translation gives CASSRGLANTGELFF.